One sample yielded the 9 T cell receptor beta chains listed below, sequenced in a study of vaccination and CD4 T cells after COVID-19. The study sequenced cultured CD4+ T cell DNA using the Oncomine TCR Beta short-read assay. TCRdb reanalysed the PCR reads using MiXCR and keeps one entry per CDR3 protein. The table shows more than 6,500 distinct CDR3 sequences, with about 40% occurring only once. Treatment specified: approximately nine-day PBMC culture with coronavirus spike peptide pools or control peptides (ViraFEST assay). Pre-COVID-19 pandemic sampling (2011-2018) yielded the unexposed donor's CD4+ T cells. These receptors are not linked to any known antigen. The sample taken for sequencing was CD4+ T cells from blood, cultured in vitro. The receptors stem from a human donor in good health.

The chain has TRBV12-3 or TRBV12-4 and TRBJ1-1, with D hard to call. Trimming removed 1 base at V and 7 bases at J, with 13 bases between. This CDR3 contains 14 residues. CDR3 DNA: TGTGCCAGCAGTTTAGGAGGGTATTTGGGTGAAGCTTTCTTT. This sequence encodes CASSLGGYLGEAFF.

The CDR3 spells CASSETGGRNQPQHF. In DNA form, the CDR3 reads TGTGCCAGCAGTGAGACAGGGGGGAGAAATCAGCCCCAGCATTTT. The chain couples TRBV2 to TRBJ1-5; 9 nucleotides agree with TRBD1. This CDR3 spans 15 amino acids. V gave up 3 bases and J gave up 4 bases; unmatched junction bases: 4. The germline V gene has CDR1 SNHLY and CDR2 FYNNEI.

This clonotype was seen a handful of times. The V and J genes are TRBV2 and TRBJ1-2, with unresolved D. CDR1 is SNHLY, CDR2 FYNNEI, per germline. The CDR3 is made up of 13 amino acids. V lost 6 bases, J lost 0 bases, and 8 bases lay in between. CDR3 DNA: TGTGCCAGCAGGGCAGACCCTAACTATGGCTACACCTTC. Its protein product is CASRADPNYGYTF.

This clonotype was counted once. This rearrangement joins TRBV19 to TRBJ1-2; D remains unclear. Germline V gives CDR1 LNHDA, CDR2 SQIVND (reference sequence). This CDR3 is built from 14 residues. Trimming shortened V by 6 bases and J by 4 bases, and 15 bases separated the two germline ends. This CDR3 reads CASRFGRTLYGYTF. In DNA, the CDR3 is TGTGCCAGTAGATTCGGCAGGACCCTCTATGGCTACACCTTC. Combining the CDR3 with reference TRBV19 and TRBJ1-2 gives the whole variable domain DGGITQSPKYLFRKEGQNVTLSCEQNLNHDAMYWYRQDPGQGLRLIYYSQIVNDFQKGDIAEGYSVSREKKESFPLTVTSAQKNPTAFYLCASRFGRTLYGYTFGSGTRLTVV.

This clonotype has only one observation. The V gene is TRBV20-1, the J gene TRBJ1-1; perhaps TRBD1 as D (5 bases). Trimming shortened V by 3 bases and J by 10 bases, and 21 bases separated the two germline ends. Germline values: CDR1 DFQATT, CDR2 SNEGSKA (reference sequence). The CDR3 extends over 14 amino acids. The CDR3: CSARDPGSHPLAFF. The CDR3 DNA follows: TGCAGTGCTAGGGATCCAGGGAGTCATCCCTTAGCTTTCTTT.

The sample holds a few counts of this clonotype. The chain has TRBV7-9 and TRBJ2-2, with D possibly being TRBD2 (6 bases). The V end was cut by 1 base, the J end by 3 bases, with 12 bases between. This CDR3 contains 16 residues. CDR1 and CDR2 from the germline V gene are SEHNR and FQNEAQ (reference sequence). CDR3 sequence reads: CASSLVLGGDTGELFF. The DNA for the CDR3 is TGTGCCAGCAGCTTAGTGCTCGGGGGAGACACCGGGGAGCTGTTTTTT. The full variable domain, rest sourced from reference TRBV7-9 and TRBJ2-2, is DTGVSQNPRHKITKRGQNVTFRCDPISEHNRLYWYRQTLGQGPEFLTYFQNEAQLEKSRLLSDRFSAERPKGSFSTLEIQRTEQGDSAMYLCASSLVLGGDTGELFFGEGSRLTVL.

This chain joins TRBV29-1 and TRBJ1-1; no definite D call. The CDR3 runs 12 residues. The ends were cut back, 1 base at V and 3 bases at J, with 6 bases in the middle. Germline CDR1 and CDR2: SQVTM and ANQGSEA. The CDR3 here is CSVEGTYTEAFF. The CDR3, as DNA: TGCAGCGTTGAAGGAACTTACACTGAAGCTTTCTTT.

This chain connects TRBV2 to TRBJ1-5; 8 bases match TRBD1. Germline CDR1 SNHLY, CDR2 FYNNEI. This CDR3 region has 12 residues. Unmatched junction bases numbered 5, after V lost 6 bases and J lost 10 bases. The CDR3 sequence: CASRDRERPQHF. The CDR3 nucleotides are TGTGCCAGCAGGGACAGGGAGCGACCCCAGCATTTT.

This chain links TRBV6-1 with TRBJ1-2; D is ambiguous. V lost 1 base and J lost 8, with 8 bases in between. The CDR3 extends over 12 amino acids. CDR1 is MNHNS and CDR2 is SASEGT in the germline V gene. The CDR3 DNA sequence: TGTGCCAGCAGTGAAGTCGGGGTGGGCTACACCTTC. Protein: CASSEVGVGYTF.